This T cell receptor beta chain was sequenced during a study of T cell responses to AZD1222 COVID-19 vaccine. Study-wide results and caveats: CD4 TCRs associated with vaccination spanned spike, dominating at 160-218 and 743-854.

CDR3 length: 15 amino acids. V shed 6 bases, J shed 8 bases, and the junction held 11 bases outside the gene matches. The germline gives CDR1 LGHDT, CDR2 YNNKEL (reference sequence). The repertoire was sequenced with immunoSEQ multiplex PCR; TCRdb's copy has only in-frame clones and lacks some. The repertoire includes roughly 120,000 clones, roughly 90% of them detected once, and approximately 2.8% sits in the top ten. As regards this clone: Its cognate antigen is unknown.

Specimen: peripheral blood, collected on day 0 of AZD1222 vaccination. The chain carries TRBV3-1 (or the pseudogene TRBV3-2) and TRBJ1-4; 8 bases agree with TRBD1. The receptor's source is an adult in good health. CDR3 in amino acids: CASRPQGARGEKLFF. The CDR3 DNA is TGTGCCAGCAGACCTCAGGGGGCTAGGGGAGAAAAACTGTTTTTT.